The T cell receptor beta chain under discussion was sequenced for a study of a mutant IDH1 vaccine in newly diagnosed glioma. Study-wide background: Patients received eight vaccinations in weeks 1, 3, 5, 7, 11, 15, 19, 23. Sex among treated patients split around 62% male, around 40% female; mean age was approximately 40 years.

Study findings and constraints: Pseudoprogression seemed unlinked to shifts in top peripheral T cell clonotypes.

This clone occurred a few times. The antigen remains unidentified. The time point here: week 11, during vaccination. Each dose delivered 300 ug of mutant IDH1 20-mer peptide subcutaneously with imiquimod. The study enrolled donors with new WHO grade 3 or 4 IDH1-mutant, ATRX-lost astrocytomas. Sequencing was performed with immunoSEQ multiplex PCR; in TCRdb, only in-frame clones are kept and a portion is missing. This sample has tens of thousands of clones, with just over 70% found just once. The germline V gene has CDR1 LGHNA and CDR2 YNFKEQ. The CDR3 spans 16 residues. V was clipped by 0 bases and J by 7 bases, with 19 bases between them.

This clonotype originated in a man younger than 30 with glioma. Some clones in this sample may be carry-over from other donors' samples. The chain combines TRBV4-2 with TRBJ2-7; D might be TRBD1 or TRBD2, each matching 6 bases. Sequenced here: peripheral blood mononuclear cells (PBMCs), sampled from a glioma patient whose treatment included an IDH1 peptide vaccine. The CDR3 DNA reads as TGTGCCAGCAGCCAAGATGGGGTGGGAAGGGGGAGGGAGCAGTACTTC. Amino acids: CASSQDGVGRGREQYF.